Listed below are T cell receptor beta chains from one sample, sequenced in a study of human T cells and chemical hapten exposure. MiXCR was run by TCRdb on the RACE reads, yielding one entry per CDR3 protein. The sample has about 84,000 distinct CDR3 sequences; 11% are singletons. Material: whole blood, obtained in connection with sensitization to the hapten diphenylcyclopropenone (DPC). These receptors all come from a woman between 50 and 59 years old with alopecia areata. Some clones in this sample may be carry-over from other donors' samples. CDR3s include the opening cysteine and the closing phenylalanine or tryptophan. A D gene is named only where the DNA matches it firmly. Part of the rows lack a size; the others show once, few, many or a class for expanded clones.

V: TRBV12-3/TRBV12-4; size: few; J: TRBJ2-3; D: TRBD2; length: 15; DNA: TGTGCCAGCAGAGCTAGCGGGAGATTCACAGATACGCAGTATTTT; CDR3: CASRASGRFTDTQYF
V: TRBV20-1; size: -; J: TRBJ2-7; D: -; length: 12; DNA: TGCAGTGCCACCGGGTCACAATACGAGCAGTACTTC; CDR3: CSATGSQYEQYF
V: TRBV4-1; size: few; J: TRBJ2-7; D: TRBD1; length: 15; DNA: TGCGCCAGCAGCCAAGGGGGACAGGGACCTTACGAGCAGTACTTC; CDR3: CASSQGGQGPYEQYF
V: TRBV5-6; size: -; J: TRBJ2-7; D: TRBD1; length: 13; DNA: TGTGTCAGCAGCCCTCCGGGACAGGGGCCGCAGTACTTC; CDR3: CVSSPPGQGPQYF
V: TRBV5-1; size: -; J: TRBJ1-6; D: TRBD1; length: 15; DNA: TGCGCCAGCAGCTTGGTACAGGGGGCGGATTCACCCCTCCACTTT; CDR3: CASSLVQGADSPLHF
V: TRBV7-9; size: many; J: TRBJ2-7; D: TRBD1; length: 14; DNA: TGTGCCAGCAGCTCGGGACAGCCCATCTACGAGCAGTACTTC; CDR3: CASSSGQPIYEQYF
V: TRBV4-3; size: many; J: TRBJ2-1; D: TRBD2; length: 17; DNA: TGCGCCAGCAGCCGGACTAGCGGGGGTCCCCCTAACCATGAGCAGTTCTTC; CDR3: CASSRTSGGPPNHEQFF
V: TRBV3-1; size: few; J: TRBJ1-1; D: -; length: 13; DNA: TGTGCCAGCACGGCCCAAGTGAACACTGAAGCTTTCTTT; CDR3: CASTAQVNTEAFF
V: TRBV27; size: many; J: TRBJ2-2; D: -; length: 16; DNA: TGTGCCAGCAGTCCTGGGGGCGGGCGAAGGACCGGGGAGCTGTTTTTT; CDR3: CASSPGGGRRTGELFF
V: TRBV9; size: -; J: TRBJ2-6; D: TRBD2; length: 17; DNA: TGTGCCAGCAGCGATGGACTAGCGGGAATAGGGGCCAACGTCCTGACTTTC; CDR3: CASSDGLAGIGANVLTF
V: TRBV6-2/TRBV6-3; size: many; J: TRBJ1-5; D: -; length: 15; DNA: TGTGCCAGCAGTTACTTCGGCAGTGGCAATCAGCCCCAGCATTTT; CDR3: CASSYFGSGNQPQHF
V: TRBV7-2; size: many; J: TRBJ2-3; D: TRBD2; length: 13; DNA: TGTGCCAGCAGCAGCAGACTAGCCTGGGCGCAGTATTTT; CDR3: CASSSRLAWAQYF
V: TRBV12-3/TRBV12-4; size: -; J: TRBJ1-1; D: TRBD1; length: 12; DNA: TGTGCCAGCAGAGACAGGGTCACTGAAGCTTTCTTT; CDR3: CASRDRVTEAFF
V: TRBV23-1; size: -; J: TRBJ2-5; D: -; length: 15; DNA: TGCGCCAGCAGTCAGCCACCCAGGGGATGCGAGACCCAGTACTTC; CDR3: CASSQPPRGCETQYF
V: TRBV20-1; size: -; J: TRBJ2-3; D: -; length: 14; DNA: TGCAGTGCAGGGGTCGCCCGGGGAGCAGATACGCAGTATTTT; CDR3: CSAGVARGADTQYF
V: TRBV6-5; size: few; J: TRBJ1-4; D: -; length: 13; DNA: TGTGCCAGCAGTTACGGTACGGCCGAAAAACTGTTTTTT; CDR3: CASSYGTAEKLFF
V: TRBV7-2; size: few; J: TRBJ2-2; D: -; length: 16; DNA: TGTGCCAGCAGCTTAGCAATTTGGACTTCCACCGGGGAGCTGTTTTTT; CDR3: CASSLAIWTSTGELFF
V: TRBV11-3; size: few; J: TRBJ2-2; D: TRBD1; length: 17; DNA: TGTGCCAGCAGCTTAGGGACCGGGACAGGGAACACCGGGGAGCTGTTTTTT; CDR3: CASSLGTGTGNTGELFF
V: TRBV30; size: -; J: TRBJ1-1; D: -; length: 11; DNA: TGTGCCTGTGCCGGGACAACTGAAGTTTTCTTT; CDR3: CACAGTTEVFF
V: TRBV27; size: -; J: TRBJ2-3; D: TRBD1; length: 17; DNA: TGTGCCAGCAGCCCTCAAGGGGGCTCCCGTGACGCAGATACGCAGTATTTT; CDR3: CASSPQGGSRDADTQYF
V: TRBV5-4; size: -; J: TRBJ2-5; D: -; length: 15; DNA: TGTGCCAGCGGGGCCGGGACCCCGGAGGGGGAGACCCAGTACTTC; CDR3: CASGAGTPEGETQYF
V: TRBV27; size: -; J: TRBJ2-1; D: -; length: 14; DNA: TGTGCCAGCCTTGCGGCAGGGACGTACAATGAGCAGTTCTTC; CDR3: CASLAAGTYNEQFF
V: TRBV20-1; size: few; J: TRBJ1-2; D: TRBD1; length: 13; DNA: TGCAGTGCTACCACGACAGGGGCAGGAGGCTACACCTTC; CDR3: CSATTTGAGGYTF
V: TRBV12-3/TRBV12-4; size: few; J: TRBJ2-7; D: TRBD2; length: 15; DNA: TGTGCCAGCAGCCGGCTAGCGGCCCCATCCTACGAGCAGTACTTC; CDR3: CASSRLAAPSYEQYF
V: TRBV7-8; size: many; J: TRBJ2-3; D: TRBD1; length: 16; DNA: TGTGCCAGCAGCTTAAGCCGGACAGGGACTGGAGATACGCAGTATTTT; CDR3: CASSLSRTGTGDTQYF
V: TRBV19; size: many; J: TRBJ2-2; D: -; length: 13; DNA: TGTGCCAGTAGTAGGTTAAGCTCCGGGGAGCTGTTTTTT; CDR3: CASSRLSSGELFF
V: TRBV5-1; size: few; J: TRBJ2-3; D: -; length: 16; DNA: TGCGCCAGCAGCTTGGGACATCGGGGCGGTGTAGATACGCAGTATTTT; CDR3: CASSLGHRGGVDTQYF
V: TRBV2; size: -; J: TRBJ2-4; D: -; length: 12; DNA: TGTGCCAGCACCGAAGAGGTGGGGGTAAAGTACTTC; CDR3: CASTEEVGVKYF
V: TRBV3-1; size: many; J: TRBJ2-1; D: TRBD2; length: 14; DNA: TGTGCCAGCAGCTTCGGGAGGGCCCGCAATGAGCAGTTCTTC; CDR3: CASSFGRARNEQFF
V: TRBV3-1; size: -; J: TRBJ1-1; D: -; length: 13; DNA: TGTGCCAGCAGCGAGGGAGGGTTCACTGAAGCTTTCTTT; CDR3: CASSEGGFTEAFF
V: TRBV5-4; size: many; J: TRBJ2-5; D: -; length: 18; DNA: TGTGCCAGCAGCTTGGGATTGGGGGCTAGCGAGAAACAAGAGACCCAGTACTTC; CDR3: CASSLGLGASEKQETQYF
V: TRBV7-2; size: few; J: TRBJ2-2; D: -; length: 17; DNA: TGTGCCAGCAGCTTACTCCCGACAGGGCGGGACACCGGGGAGCTTTTTTTT; CDR3: CASSLLPTGRDTGELFF
V: TRBV28; size: -; J: TRBJ2-3; D: -; length: 15; DNA: TGTGCCAGCAGTCCCATTGGGGAGGGCACAGATACGCAGTATTTT; CDR3: CASSPIGEGTDTQYF
V: TRBV11-3; size: -; J: TRBJ2-2; D: TRBD1; length: 15; DNA: TGTGCCAGCAGCCTGGGGACAGGGGGCTCCGTGGAGCTGTTTTTT; CDR3: CASSLGTGGSVELFF
V: TRBV7-6; size: -; J: TRBJ2-2; D: TRBD2; length: 16; DNA: TGTGCCAGCAGCATACTAGCGGGAGGGAATGCCGGGGTGCTGTTTTTT; CDR3: CASSILAGGNAGVLFF
V: TRBV7-9; size: few; J: TRBJ2-7; D: -; length: 13; DNA: TGTGCCAGCAGCCGATCGCAGGGTTACGAGCAGTACTTC; CDR3: CASSRSQGYEQYF
V: TRBV6-5; size: -; J: TRBJ2-7; D: -; length: 13; DNA: TGTGCCAGCACCTTTGGGGGGGGCGGTGAGCAGTACTTC; CDR3: CASTFGGGGEQYF
V: TRBV14; size: few; J: TRBJ2-1; D: -; length: 16; DNA: TGTGCCAGCAGCCAAGGACAGCTGATAGGGACGAATGAGCAGTTCTTC; CDR3: CASSQGQLIGTNEQFF
V: TRBV6-2/TRBV6-3; size: few; J: TRBJ2-5; D: -; length: 11; DNA: TGTGCCAGCAGTTCCGGAGTGACCCAGTACTTC; CDR3: CASSSGVTQYF
V: TRBV9; size: -; J: TRBJ2-5; D: TRBD2; length: 16; DNA: TGTGCCAGCAGCATAACGGGACTAGCGGAAAAAGAGACCCAGTACTTC; CDR3: CASSITGLAEKETQYF
V: TRBV20-1; size: few; J: TRBJ2-1; D: TRBD1; length: 16; DNA: TGCAGTGCTCCCGACAGGGGCCGAAGCTCCTACAATGAGCAGTTCTTC; CDR3: CSAPDRGRSSYNEQFF
V: TRBV2; size: many; J: TRBJ2-6; D: -; length: 12; DNA: TGTGCCAGCAGGACTGGGGCCAACGTCCTGACTTTC; CDR3: CASRTGANVLTF
V: TRBV30; size: many; J: TRBJ1-4; D: TRBD1; length: 15; DNA: TGTGCCTGGAGTGTTTTGGGGACAGGTAGTGAAAAACTGTTTTTT; CDR3: CAWSVLGTGSEKLFF
V: TRBV11-3; size: -; J: TRBJ2-5; D: TRBD1; length: 15; DNA: TGTGCCAGCAGCCCCCGCAGGGGGCCTGGGGAGACCCAGTACTTC; CDR3: CASSPRRGPGETQYF
V: TRBV9; size: many; J: TRBJ1-1; D: -; length: 15; DNA: TGTGCCAGCAGCGGACTACAGGGTAGACACACTGAAGCTTTCTTT; CDR3: CASSGLQGRHTEAFF
V: TRBV6-6; size: many; J: TRBJ2-1; D: TRBD2; length: 17; DNA: TGTGCCAGCAGCTCTACTAGCGGGAGGACCTCCTACAATGAGCAGTTCTTC; CDR3: CASSSTSGRTSYNEQFF
V: TRBV5-6; size: -; J: TRBJ1-1; D: TRBD1; length: 14; DNA: TGTGCCAGCAGCCTAAACAGGGGGCGGACTGAAGCTTTCTTT; CDR3: CASSLNRGRTEAFF
V: TRBV7-2; size: -; J: TRBJ2-1; D: -; length: 12; DNA: TGTGCCAGCAGCCGAGACAGCAATGAGCAGTTCTTC; CDR3: CASSRDSNEQFF
V: TRBV21-1; size: few; J: TRBJ1-2; D: -; length: 15; DNA: TGTGCCAGCAGCATGGGACAGGGGCCGGGCTATGGCTACACCTTC; CDR3: CASSMGQGPGYGYTF
V: TRBV7-3; size: many; J: TRBJ2-2; D: TRBD2; length: 15; DNA: TGTGCCAGCAGCATTGGACTAGCGGTAGCCGGGGAGCTGTTTTTT; CDR3: CASSIGLAVAGELFF
V: TRBV27; size: few; J: TRBJ2-7; D: -; length: 13; DNA: TGTGCCAGCAGTTTAAACAGGGAACACGAGCAGTACTTC; CDR3: CASSLNREHEQYF
V: TRBV28; size: -; J: TRBJ2-7; D: -; length: 12; DNA: TGTGCCAGCGGCTCCCAGGTTGGCGAGCAGTACTTC; CDR3: CASGSQVGEQYF
V: TRBV7-3; size: few; J: TRBJ1-1; D: -; length: 12; DNA: TGTGCCAGCAGCTCCGACGGCACTGAAGCTTTCTTT; CDR3: CASSSDGTEAFF
V: TRBV5-1; size: many; J: TRBJ1-2; D: TRBD1; length: 13; DNA: TGCGCCAGCAGTCCAGGGGGTTCGAGCGGCTACACCTTC; CDR3: CASSPGGSSGYTF
V: TRBV9; size: few; J: TRBJ2-1; D: TRBD2; length: 14; DNA: TGTGCCAGCAGCGTGGGCGGGAGATACAATGAGCAGTTCTTC; CDR3: CASSVGGRYNEQFF
V: TRBV11-2; size: few; J: TRBJ2-1; D: -; length: 15; DNA: TGTGCCAGCAGCTTGATAACGGGGTCATACAATGAGCAGTTCTTC; CDR3: CASSLITGSYNEQFF
V: TRBV12-3/TRBV12-4; size: many; J: TRBJ2-7; D: -; length: 14; DNA: TGTGCCAGCAGTTTTTTGGGCGGGCCCTACGAGCAGTACTTC; CDR3: CASSFLGGPYEQYF
V: TRBV6-5; size: few; J: TRBJ2-6; D: -; length: 16; DNA: TGTGCCAGCAGAGTGACAGGTCTCTCTGGGGCCAACGTCCTGACTTTC; CDR3: CASRVTGLSGANVLTF
V: TRBV15; size: few; J: TRBJ1-6; D: -; length: 14; DNA: TGTGCCACCAGCAGAGATGGCGGTAATTCACCCCTCCACTTT; CDR3: CATSRDGGNSPLHF